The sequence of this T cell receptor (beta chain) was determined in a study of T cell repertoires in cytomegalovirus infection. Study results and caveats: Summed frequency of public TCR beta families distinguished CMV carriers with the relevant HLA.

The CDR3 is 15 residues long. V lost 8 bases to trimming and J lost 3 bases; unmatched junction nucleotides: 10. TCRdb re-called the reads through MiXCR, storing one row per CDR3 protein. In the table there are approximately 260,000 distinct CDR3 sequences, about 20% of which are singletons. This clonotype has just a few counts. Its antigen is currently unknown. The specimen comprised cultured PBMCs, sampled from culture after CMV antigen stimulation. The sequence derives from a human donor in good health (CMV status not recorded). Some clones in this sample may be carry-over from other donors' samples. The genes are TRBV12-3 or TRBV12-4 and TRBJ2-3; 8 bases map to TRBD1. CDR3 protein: CASVDRQGTTDTQYF. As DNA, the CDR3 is TGTGCCAGCGTGGACCGACAGGGGACAACAGATACGCAGTATTTT.